The clone carrying this T cell receptor beta chain was observed once. One end of the junction fails to match germline, which may point to a read error. The data derive from a study of PD-1 blockade in mismatch repair-deficient tumors. Looking at the study overall: Patients had over 10 mismatch repair-deficient cancer types, all previously treated and progressing.

Mismatch repair deficiency was confirmed in all patients, by PCR or immunohistochemistry. The germline V gene has CDR1 SGHNT and CDR2 YYREEE (reference sequence). There are 15 residues in the CDR3. The assay was immunoSEQ multiplex PCR, and TCRdb's table has in-frame clones only and misses some. The repertoire has about 63,000 clones, 88% of them found once; the top ten carry about 14%. This receptor was obtained from an adult with mismatch repair-deficient cancer. The chain couples TRBV5-4 to TRBJ2-7; D not certain. The source was peripheral blood, collected 52 weeks after starting pembrolizumab. The CDR3 DNA sequence: TGCGCCAGCAGCCAAGACCTGACCCACGGTAACGCGCAGTACTTC. This sequence encodes CASSQDLTHGNAQYF.